Listed here are 16 T cell receptor beta chains from one sample, sequenced in a study of T cells after yellow fever vaccination. TCRdb redid the calling of the 5' RACE reads with MiXCR, one entry per CDR3 protein. In the table there are some 220,000 distinct CDR3 sequences, about 3% of which are singletons. This sample comprised CD4+ T cells sorted from PBMCs, obtained 10 days after the yellow fever booster vaccination. The receptors originated from a man younger than 30 who received the YFV17D yellow fever vaccine.

The rearrangement uses TRBV7-9 and TRBJ1-3, with D possibly TRBD1 on 6 matching bases. The CDR3 extends over 19 amino acids. Germline V CDR1 and CDR2: SEHNR, FQNEAQ (reference sequence). Trimming left V 2 bases short and J 0 bases short, with 20 bases between. Written as DNA, the CDR3 is TGTGCCAGCAGCTTAAGTGGACAGCAATATCGAATCTCTGGAAACACCATATATTTT. This encodes CASSLSGQQYRISGNTIYF.

This clonotype has only a few counts. This rearrangement joins TRBV5-1 to TRBJ1-2; TRBD1 is a possible D gene (6 bases). CDR3 length equals 15 residues. Trimming cost V 5 bases and J 6 bases, with 20 bases left between them. Germline lookup yields CDR1 SGHRS and CDR2 YFSETQ. The CDR3 coding sequence is TGCGCCAGCAGTTCTCCGAAGACAGGTGTACATGGCTACACCTTC. Translated, it gives CASSSPKTGVHGYTF.

This chain connects TRBV27 to TRBJ2-7, with a possible D match to TRBD1 (6 bases). This CDR3 is 16 amino acids long. V was clipped by 1 base and J by 1 base, with 14 bases between them. Germline V gives CDR1 MNHEY, CDR2 SMNVEV (reference sequence). CDR3 DNA: TGTGCCAGCAGTTTATGGAAACGGACAGTGTCCTACGAGCAGTACTTC. This gives the protein CASSLWKRTVSYEQYF.

This clonotype was seen a handful of times. The chain links TRBV20-1 to TRBJ2-3; 8 positions match TRBD2. Germline CDR1 DFQATT, CDR2 SNEGSKA (reference sequence). V shed 2 bases, J shed 5 bases, and the junction held 9 bases outside the gene matches. The CDR3 length is 15 residues. The DNA for the CDR3 is TGCAGTGCTAGATTTCCCGGGGGGGCAAAAGATACGCAGTATTTT. Its protein product is CSARFPGGAKDTQYF.

This clonotype has at least ten counts. The rearrangement links TRBV3-1 to TRBJ1-3; D uncertain. The CDR3 has 16 amino acids. With 1 base removed from V and 0 bases from J, the gap between germline ends came to 10 bases. Germline V gives CDR1 LGHDT, CDR2 YNNKEL (reference sequence). The CDR3 nucleotides are TGTGCCAGCAGCCAAGGGTTGGTCTACTCTGGAAACACCATATATTTT. This gives the protein CASSQGLVYSGNTIYF.

This clonotype appeared a few times. The chain combines TRBV7-8 with TRBJ2-6; maybe TRBD1 (6 bases). CDR1 is SGHVS and CDR2 is FQNEAQ in the germline V gene. The length of the CDR3 is 15 residues. Deletions cut 5 bases from V and 0 bases from J, with 8 bases between. For the CDR3, the DNA is TGTGCCAGCAGCGGGGGCGTCTCTGGGGCCAACGTCCTGACTTTC. The encoded protein is CASSGGVSGANVLTF.

This clonotype was seen a few times. The rearrangement links TRBV15 to TRBJ1-2, with no clear D. This CDR3 is 13 amino acids long. Trimming removed 1 base from V and 8 bases from J, with 11 bases in between. Germline CDR1 LNHNV, CDR2 YYDKDF (reference sequence). This CDR3 reads CATSRGGDGGYTF. CDR3 nucleotide sequence: TGTGCCACCAGCAGAGGAGGTGACGGAGGCTACACCTTC.

Only a few counts were recorded for this clonotype. The rearrangement uses TRBV6-6 and TRBJ2-5; TRBD2 aligns across 10 bases. The length of the CDR3 is 17 residues. Germline CDR1 reads MNHNY; CDR2 reads SVGAGI (reference sequence). V lost 0 bases and J lost 4; bases outside the gene matches: 8. CDR3 nucleotides: TGTGCCAGCAGTTACTCGATGGCCTTAGCGGGGGGAGAGACCCAGTACTTC. Translating it yields CASSYSMALAGGETQYF.

This clonotype has a handful of counts. The chain has TRBV20-1 and TRBJ1-1; D not resolved. Germline V gene data show CDR1 as DFQATT and CDR2 as SNEGSKA (reference sequence). The CDR3 extends over 14 amino acids. V lost 6 bases and J 5 bases, leaving 19 bases between the germline ends. The CDR3 nucleotides are TGCAGTGCCCCGACCGGAAGCATTCGAACTGAAGCTTTCTTT. Translating it yields CSAPTGSIRTEAFF.

This clonotype was counted many times. Compared with germline, one end of the junction differs, possibly owing to a read error. J is TRBJ2-4 and V is TRBV4-3; D is possibly TRBD1 (6 bases). The germline V gene encodes CDR1 LGHNA and CDR2 YSLEER. This CDR3 spans 15 amino acids. The CDR3 loop is CASSQDSLVTGFQYF. The CDR3 nucleotides read TGCGCCAGCAGCCAAGACAGTTTGGTGACAGGTTTTCAATACTTC.

This clonotype was counted a few times. The chain links TRBV4-2 to TRBJ2-4; D not certain. Germline V CDR1 and CDR2: LGHNA, YNFKEQ. The CDR3 totals 16 residues. V was pared by 0 bases and J by 4 bases, with 13 bases between. The CDR3 here is CASSQDLYSAKNIQYF. The DNA for the CDR3 is TGTGCCAGCAGCCAAGATCTCTACAGCGCAAAAAACATTCAGTACTTC.

This clonotype has a count of ten or more. The V call is TRBV25-1, the J call TRBJ2-2, with D possibly TRBD1 on 6 matching bases. Trimming removed 4 bases from V and 5 bases from J, with 14 bases in between. The CDR3 is 15 amino acids. Per the germline V gene, CDR1 is MGHDK and CDR2 is SYGVNS. DNA of the CDR3: TGTGCCAGCAGTGGTAGTCAGGGGCGGACCGGGGAGCTGTTTTTT. Translated, it gives CASSGSQGRTGELFF.

In the case of this clonotype: One end of the junction varies from germline; a read error may be responsible. The chain combines TRBV7-2 with TRBJ1-2; no definite D call. Germline CDR1 SGHTA, CDR2 FQGNSA. This CDR3 is built from 14 residues. DNA of the CDR3: TGTGCCTGCAGCTTAGTGACCGTGTTCGAGGGCTACACCTTC. Translating gives CACSLVTVFEGYTF.

CDR3 DNA: TGTGCCAGCAGTTTATCCACCCCGACAGGGGGGAATTCACCCCTCCACTTT. It translates to CASSLSTPTGGNSPLHF. This chain connects TRBV28 to TRBJ1-6; TRBD1 agrees at 9 bases. CDR1 MDHEN and CDR2 SYDVKM come from the germline V gene. Trimming removed 1 base from V and 7 bases from J; junction bases left unmatched: 8. The CDR3 has 17 amino acids. Based on the CDR3 plus reference TRBV28 and TRBJ1-6, the full variable domain is DVKVTQSSRYLVKRTGEKVFLECVQDMDHENMFWYRQDPGLGLRLIYFSYDVKMKEKGDIPEGYSVSREKKERFSLILESASTNQTSMYLCASSLSTPTGGNSPLHFGNGTRLTVT.

This clonotype has a count of ten or more. The V gene is TRBV20-1, the J gene TRBJ2-1; weak D call: TRBD2 (7 bases). Trimming shortened V by 5 bases and J by 0 bases, and 14 bases separated the two germline ends. The CDR3 has 15 amino acids. Per germline, CDR1 DFQATT and CDR2 SNEGSKA (reference sequence). The chain's CDR3 is CSAGEGGSSYNEQFF. CDR3 sequence (DNA): TGCAGTGCTGGGGAGGGGGGGAGCTCCTACAATGAGCAGTTCTTC.

The sample holds many counts of this clonotype. The V call is TRBV7-2, the J call TRBJ1-1; 12 positions agree with TRBD1. V shed 6 bases and J 7 bases; nucleotides not matched to a gene: 9. Germline V gives CDR1 SGHTA, CDR2 FQGNSA. This CDR3 comprises 15 residues. The CDR3 DNA sequence: TGTGCCAGCAGGGGACAGGGGGCTGGGTTGTTTGAAGCTTTCTTT. This translates into CASRGQGAGLFEAFF.